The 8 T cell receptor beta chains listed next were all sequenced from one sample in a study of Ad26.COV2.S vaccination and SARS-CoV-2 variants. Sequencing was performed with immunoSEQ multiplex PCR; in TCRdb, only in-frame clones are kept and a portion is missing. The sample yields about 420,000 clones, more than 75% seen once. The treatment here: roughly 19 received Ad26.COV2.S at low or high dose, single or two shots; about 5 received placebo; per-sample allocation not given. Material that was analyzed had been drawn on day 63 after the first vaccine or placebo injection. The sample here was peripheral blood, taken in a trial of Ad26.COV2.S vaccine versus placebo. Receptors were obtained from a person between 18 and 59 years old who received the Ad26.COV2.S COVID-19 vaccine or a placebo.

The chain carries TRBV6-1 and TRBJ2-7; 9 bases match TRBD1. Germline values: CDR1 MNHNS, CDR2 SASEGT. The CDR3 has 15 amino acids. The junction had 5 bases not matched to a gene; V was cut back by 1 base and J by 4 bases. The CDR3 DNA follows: TGTGCCAGCAGTGAAGTATGGGACAGGGAATACGAGCAGTACTTC. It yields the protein CASSEVWDREYEQYF.

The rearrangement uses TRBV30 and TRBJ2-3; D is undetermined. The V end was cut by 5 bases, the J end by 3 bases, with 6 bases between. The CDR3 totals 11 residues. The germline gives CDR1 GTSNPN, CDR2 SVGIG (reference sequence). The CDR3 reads CAWGTTDTQYF. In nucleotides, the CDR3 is TGTGCCTGGGGCACGACAGATACGCAGTATTTT.

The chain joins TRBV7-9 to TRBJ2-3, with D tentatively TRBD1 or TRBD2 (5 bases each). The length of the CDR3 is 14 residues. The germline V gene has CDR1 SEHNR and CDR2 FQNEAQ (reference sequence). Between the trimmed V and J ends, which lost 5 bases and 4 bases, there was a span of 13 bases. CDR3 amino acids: CASSPSLGADTQYF. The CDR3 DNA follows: TGTGCCAGCAGCCCTAGTTTGGGGGCAGATACGCAGTATTTT.

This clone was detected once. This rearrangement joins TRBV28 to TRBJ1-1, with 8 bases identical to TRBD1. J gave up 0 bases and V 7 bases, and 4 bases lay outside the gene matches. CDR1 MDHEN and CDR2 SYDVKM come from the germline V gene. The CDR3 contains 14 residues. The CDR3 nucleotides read TGTGCCAGCACTATACAGGGGGTGAACACTGAAGCTTTCTTT. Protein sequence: CASTIQGVNTEAFF.

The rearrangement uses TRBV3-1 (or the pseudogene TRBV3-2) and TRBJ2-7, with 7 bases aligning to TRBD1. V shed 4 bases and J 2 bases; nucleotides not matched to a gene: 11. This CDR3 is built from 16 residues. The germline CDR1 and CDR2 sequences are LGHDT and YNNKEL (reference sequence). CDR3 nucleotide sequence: TGTGCCAGCAGCCCCGGCAGGGGCAGGGGGACCTACGAGCAGTACTTC. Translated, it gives CASSPGRGRGTYEQYF.

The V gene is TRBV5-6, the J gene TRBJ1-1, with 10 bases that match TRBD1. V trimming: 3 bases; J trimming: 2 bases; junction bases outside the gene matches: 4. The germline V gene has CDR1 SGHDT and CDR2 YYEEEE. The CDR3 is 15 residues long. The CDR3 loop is CASSWDRGFNTEAFF. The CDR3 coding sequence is TGTGCCAGCAGCTGGGACAGGGGATTTAACACTGAAGCTTTCTTT.

The CDR3 DNA is TGCAGCGTCCTAGACAGCGACTATGGCTACACCTTC. Its translation is CSVLDSDYGYTF. The J gene is TRBJ1-2, the V gene TRBV29-1; TRBD1 might be the D (5 bases). Per germline, CDR1 SQVTM and CDR2 ANQGSEA. With 6 bases removed from V and 3 bases from J, the gap between germline ends came to 11 bases. The CDR3 covers 12 residues.

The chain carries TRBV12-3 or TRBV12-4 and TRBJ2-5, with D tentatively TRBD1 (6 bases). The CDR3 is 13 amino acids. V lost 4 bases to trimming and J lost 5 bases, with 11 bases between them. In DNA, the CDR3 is TGTGCCAGCAGTTCCAGGGGTCGGGAGACCCAGTACTTC. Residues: CASSSRGRETQYF.